This T cell receptor beta chain appears in the sequencing data of a study of T cells after yellow fever vaccination. Study-wide background: The fractions with low cell numbers were processed using SMART-Seq v4 Ultra Low Input.

This clonotype appeared a few times. The antigen is unknown. Notes on the study in general: Few clonotypes appeared in both CD4 and CD8 compartments. Highly abundant clonotypes carried over from the bulk population could end up in FACS-sorted repertoires as contaminants.

The germline V gene encodes CDR1 SEHNR and CDR2 FQNEAQ (reference sequence). The junction had 10 bases not matched to a gene; V was cut back by 4 bases and J by 8 bases. The CDR3 covers 15 residues. It was through 5'RACE template switching that TCR cDNA was made, with a universal primer site and UMIs added. One entry per CDR3 protein results from TCRdb running MiXCR on the 5' RACE reads. This table has some 150,000 distinct CDR3 sequences, about 10% appearing once. The receptor's source is a man between 18 and 29 years old who received the YFV17D yellow fever vaccine. The sample here was CD8+ T cells sorted from PBMCs, taken 15 days after the yellow fever booster vaccination. V and J are TRBV7-9 and TRBJ2-1; 8 bases line up with TRBD2. The CDR3 loop is CASSSTRTSNDEQFF. DNA for the CDR3: TGTGCCAGCAGCTCTACTCGGACTAGCAACGATGAGCAGTTCTTC.